The 21 T cell receptor beta chains below were found in one sample sequenced in a study of blood T cell repertoires in COVID-19. Sequencing used immunoSEQ multiplex PCR; TCRdb keeps in-frame clones, though not all of them. The table lists about 150,000 clones, around four fifths of them singletons. The sample comprised peripheral blood. The receptors here all came from a human donor in a cohort sampled during active COVID-19.

This clone turned up a few times. The chain is built from TRBV7-8 and TRBJ2-1, with 11 bases aligning to TRBD2. This CDR3 has 16 amino acids. Germline CDR1 SGHVS, CDR2 FQNEAQ. Trimming took 1 base from V and 6 from J; bases not matched to a gene: 5. The CDR3 protein is CASSLGAGTSGNEQFF. DNA of the CDR3: TGTGCCAGCAGCTTAGGAGCAGGGACTAGCGGCAATGAGCAGTTCTTC.

V and J are TRBV5-1 and TRBJ2-3, with TRBD1 matching 8 bases. Per germline, CDR1 SGHRS and CDR2 YFSETQ. CDR3 length: 14 amino acids. With V trimmed by 2 bases and J by 4 bases, 3 bases remained unmatched. The CDR3 protein is CASSLGTGADTQYF. The CDR3 DNA follows: TGCGCCAGCAGCTTAGGGACAGGAGCAGATACGCAGTATTTT.

The chain uses TRBV5-1 and TRBJ2-7; D gene unclear. V gave up 5 bases and J gave up 0 bases, with 15 bases separating them. The CDR3 extends over 15 amino acids. Per germline, CDR1 SGHRS and CDR2 YFSETQ. The CDR3 spells CASRFSGRYSYEQYF. The CDR3, as DNA: TGCGCCAGCAGGTTTTCTGGCAGGTACTCCTACGAGCAGTACTTC.

V and J are TRBV6-1 and TRBJ1-2, with D perhaps TRBD1 (6 bases). The CDR3 extends over 15 amino acids. V lost 3 bases, J lost 5 bases, and 16 bases lay in between. Germline V gene lookup returns CDR1 MNHNS and CDR2 SASEGT. The CDR3 protein is CASSDPGGAEYGYTF. The CDR3 DNA follows: TGTGCCAGCAGTGACCCGGGGGGGGCTGAGTATGGCTACACCTTC.

This clone was detected ten times or more. The chain employs TRBV2 and TRBJ1-4; 8 positions match TRBD1. The germline V gene has CDR1 SNHLY and CDR2 FYNNEI. This CDR3 has 14 residues. V lost 6 bases and J lost 7; bases outside the gene matches: 7. DNA for the CDR3: TGTGCCAGCAGGGACAGGGTCGGAAGTGAAAAACTGTTTTTT. Translated: CASRDRVGSEKLFF.

This sequence joins TRBV12-3 or TRBV12-4 and TRBJ1-2; D gene uncertain. CDR3 length: 12 amino acids. Trimming removed 6 bases at V and 4 bases at J, with 9 bases between. The CDR3 DNA reads as TGTGCCAGCAGCACAGAAGGCTATGGCTACACCTTC. It codes for CASSTEGYGYTF.

The V and J genes are TRBV30 and TRBJ1-1; D is possibly TRBD1 (5 bases). CDR1 and CDR2 from the germline V gene are GTSNPN and SVGIG (reference sequence). V lost 0 bases and J 0 bases, leaving 5 bases between the germline ends. The CDR3 loop spans 13 amino acids. As DNA, the CDR3 is TGTGCCTGGAGTGTAGGGGTGAACACTGAAGCTTTCTTT. This encodes CAWSVGVNTEAFF.

The chain is built from TRBV7-2 and TRBJ1-6, with D perhaps matching TRBD1 (5 bases). The length of the CDR3 is 15 residues. CDR1 SGHTA and CDR2 FQGNSA come from the germline V gene. V lost 3 bases, J lost 8 bases, and 14 bases lay in between. CDR3 amino acids: CASSFPTVGDSPLHF. CDR3 in DNA: TGTGCCAGCAGCTTCCCGACAGTTGGAGATTCACCCCTCCACTTT.

The rearrangement links TRBV9 to TRBJ2-5; 8 nucleotides align to TRBD2. From germline, CDR1 is SGDLS and CDR2 YYNGEE. The CDR3 has 15 residues. The V gene end was trimmed by 4 bases and the J gene end by 1 base; junction bases not matched to a gene: 6. CDR3 loop: CASSKAGGLQETQYF. In DNA form, the CDR3 reads TGTGCCAGCAGCAAGGCGGGGGGCCTCCAAGAGACCCAGTACTTC.

V usage is TRBV19 and J usage is TRBJ2-1; tentative D call: TRBD2 (7 bases). Between the trimmed V and J ends, which lost 7 bases and 8 bases, there was a span of 12 bases. Per the germline V gene, CDR1 is LNHDA and CDR2 is SQIVND (reference sequence). The CDR3 consists of 12 residues. CDR3: CASTGGTDEQFF. The CDR3 DNA follows: TGTGCCAGTACGGGGGGCACGGATGAGCAGTTCTTC.

The rearrangement links TRBV11-2 to TRBJ1-4; 9 nucleotides align to TRBD1. J gave up 3 bases and V 6 bases, and 11 bases lay outside the gene matches. Germline V CDR1 and CDR2: SGHAT, FQNNGV. This CDR3 is built from 17 residues. CDR3 sequence reads: CASSNPGQGLSNEKLFF. In DNA form, the CDR3 reads TGTGCCAGCAGTAATCCGGGACAGGGTTTGTCTAATGAAAAACTGTTTTTT. The full variable domain, with the rest looked up from reference TRBV11-2 and TRBJ1-4, is EAGVAQSPRYKIIEKRQSVAFWCNPISGHATLYWYQQILGQGPKLLIQFQNNGVVDDSQLPKDRFSAERLKGVDSTLKIQPAKLEDSAVYLCASSNPGQGLSNEKLFFGSGTQLSVL.

CDR3 residues: CASSQRDRDAEAFF. In DNA, the CDR3 is TGTGCCAGCAGCCAGAGGGACAGGGACGCTGAAGCTTTCTTT. The chain recombines TRBV3-1 (or the pseudogene TRBV3-2) with TRBJ1-1, with 9 bases fitting TRBD1. Germline CDR1 and CDR2: LGHDT and YNNKEL (reference sequence). V shed 3 bases, J shed 6 bases, and the junction held 5 bases outside the gene matches. The CDR3 sequence is 14 residues long.

The V call is TRBV5-1, the J call TRBJ2-6; maybe TRBD2 (5 bases). CDR1 is SGHRS and CDR2 is YFSETQ in the germline V gene. V was clipped by 4 bases and J by 4 bases, with 15 bases between them. The CDR3 runs 16 residues. Written as DNA, the CDR3 is TGCGCCAGCAGCGCGGGTCCAGCGAGGGGGGCCAACGTCCTGACTTTC. Translating gives CASSAGPARGANVLTF.

J is TRBJ2-7 and V is TRBV7-2, with 7 positions matching TRBD1. Germline V lookup: CDR1 SGHTA, CDR2 FQGNSA. The junction had 4 bases not matched to a gene; V was cut back by 1 base and J by 4 bases. There are 14 residues in the CDR3. CDR3 DNA: TGTGCCAGCAGCTTAGGAGTACAGGGGTACGAGCAGTACTTC. The encoded protein is CASSLGVQGYEQYF.

This rearrangement joins TRBV12-1 to TRBJ1-2; the table's D call of TRBD1 was not tested on the DNA. TRBV12-1 is a pseudogene. The CDR3 contains 14 residues. CDR3 sequence: CASRPGQVHSGYTF. CDR3 DNA sequence: TGTGCCAGCAGGCCCGGACAGGTGCATAGTGGCTACACCTTC.

The rearrangement uses TRBV28 and TRBJ1-3, with D possibly TRBD1 on 6 matching bases. This CDR3 contains 16 residues. Per germline, CDR1 MDHEN and CDR2 SYDVKM. V was pared by 2 bases and J by 0 bases, with 11 bases between. The CDR3 reads CASSLTGSISGNTIYF. The DNA of the CDR3 is TGTGCCAGCAGTTTAACAGGGTCCATCTCTGGAAACACCATATATTTT.

The chain recombines TRBV9 with TRBJ2-2; 8 bases fit TRBD1. V trimming: 4 bases; J trimming: 4 bases; junction bases outside the gene matches: 6. There are 15 residues in the CDR3. CDR1 is SGDLS, CDR2 YYNGEE, per germline. The CDR3 sequence is CASSSRQGSTGELFF. CDR3 coding DNA: TGTGCCAGCAGCTCCCGACAGGGGAGCACCGGGGAGCTGTTTTTT.

CDR3 nucleotide sequence: TGTGCCAGCTCCCCGACAGGGGAAGCGGAGACCCAGTACTTC. It encodes CASSPTGEAETQYF. The chain carries TRBV18 and TRBJ2-5; 8 nucleotides match TRBD1. CDR1 KGHSH and CDR2 LQKENI come from the germline V gene. V gave up 6 bases and J gave up 5 bases; unmatched junction bases: 8. The CDR3 sequence is 14 residues long.

CDR3 region: CASAGPDSGNTIYF. The CDR3 DNA reads as TGCGCCAGCGCGGGGCCCGACTCTGGAAACACCATATATTTT. J is TRBJ1-3 and V is TRBV5-1, with D possibly TRBD1 on 5 matching bases. The ends were cut back, 7 bases at V and 0 bases at J, with 11 bases in the middle. CDR3 length: 14 residues. Germline V gene data show CDR1 as SGHRS and CDR2 as YFSETQ. Drawing the rest from reference TRBV5-1 and TRBJ1-3, the complete variable domain is KAGVTQTPRYLIKTRGQQVTLSCSPISGHRSVSWYQQTPGQGLQFLFEYFSETQRNKGNFPGRFSGRQFSNSRSEMNVSTLELGDSALYLCASAGPDSGNTIYFGEGSWLTVV.

As DNA, the CDR3 is TGCGCCAGCAGCCCCGGGACACTCGACGTCCTGACTTTC. Residues: CASSPGTLDVLTF. The genes are TRBV5-1 and TRBJ2-6; TRBD1 is a possible D gene (6 bases). Trimming left V 4 bases short and J 11 bases short, with 13 bases between. The CDR3 loop spans 13 amino acids. The germline CDR1 and CDR2 sequences are SGHRS and YFSETQ.

The sample holds a few counts of this clone. The gene calls are TRBV4-2 and TRBJ2-7; D remains ambiguous. Looked up from germline, CDR1 is LGHNA and CDR2 is YNFKEQ. Trimming cost V 0 bases and J 4 bases, with 4 bases left between them. The CDR3 spans 12 residues. This CDR3 is CASSQEQYEQYF. CDR3 DNA: TGTGCCAGCAGCCAAGAACAGTACGAGCAGTACTTC.